A single T cell receptor beta chain is shown here with its context. The protocol was immunoSEQ multiplex PCR, while the TCRdb copy is restricted to in-frame clones and leaves out a portion. The table records about 330,000 clones, 87% of them present only once. The CDR3 runs to 18 residues. Trimming pared 3 bases from V and 0 bases from J, leaving 18 bases between. In germline, CDR1 is SGHAT, CDR2 FQNNGV. This entry is derived from a study of shared clonotypes between healthy human individuals. V usage is TRBV11-2 and J usage is TRBJ2-1, with a possible D match to TRBD2 (6 bases). The sample was memory CD8+ T cells sorted from blood. This sample's subset: CD45RO+ cells pooled with CCR7-negative TemRA cells. The receptor comes from a man younger than 35 in good health. CDR3 bases: TGTGCCAGCAGCTTTTTTGGGGGGATTTTGGGCTCCTACAATGAGCAGTTCTTC. It is translated as CASSFFGGILGSYNEQFF. Supplemented by reference TRBV11-2 and TRBJ2-1, the full variable domain reads EAGVAQSPRYKIIEKRQSVAFWCNPISGHATLYWYQQILGQGPKLLIQFQNNGVVDDSQLPKDRFSAERLKGVDSTLKIQPAKLEDSAVYLCASSFFGGILGSYNEQFFGPGTRLTVL.